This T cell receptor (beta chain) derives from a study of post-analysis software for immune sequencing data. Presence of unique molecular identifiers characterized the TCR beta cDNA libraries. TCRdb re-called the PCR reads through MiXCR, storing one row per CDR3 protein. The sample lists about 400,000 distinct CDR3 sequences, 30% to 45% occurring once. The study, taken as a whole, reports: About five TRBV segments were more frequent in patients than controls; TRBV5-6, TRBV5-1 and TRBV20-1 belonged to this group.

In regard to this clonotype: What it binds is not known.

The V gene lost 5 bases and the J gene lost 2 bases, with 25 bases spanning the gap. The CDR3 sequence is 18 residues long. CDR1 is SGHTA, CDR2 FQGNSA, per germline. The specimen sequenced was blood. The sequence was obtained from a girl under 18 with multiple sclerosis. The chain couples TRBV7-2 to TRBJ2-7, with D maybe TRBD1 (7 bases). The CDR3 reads CASSSPGDSFEDPYEQYF. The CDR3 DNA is TGTGCCAGCAGCAGTCCGGGGGACAGTTTCGAAGATCCCTACGAGCAGTACTTC.